This T cell receptor (beta chain) was recorded in a study of neurological immune-mediated disorders. Unsorted libraries were prepared from 2 million PBMCs held at -80 C. V was clipped by 1 base and J by 6 bases; unmatched bases: 12. The CDR3 contains 17 residues. The germline V gene encodes CDR1 SGHTA and CDR2 FQGNSA. TCRdb itself ran the 5' RACE reads through MiXCR, one entry per CDR3 protein. The sample yields roughly 70,000 distinct CDR3 sequences, roughly 5% seen once. This clonotype was detected ten times or more. The sample was PBMCs. The sequence was collected from a woman younger than 45 with multiple sclerosis. The chain is built from TRBV7-2 and TRBJ2-3; 8 positions agree with TRBD2. The CDR3 protein is CASSLVRSGGSRDTQYF. CDR3 bases: TGTGCCAGCAGCTTAGTTCGGAGCGGGGGTTCGAGGGATACGCAGTATTTT. The variable domain in full, with the rest retrieved from reference TRBV7-2 and TRBJ2-3, is GAGVSQSPSNKVTEKGKDVELRCDPISGHTALYWYRQSLGQGLEFLIYFQGNSAPDKSGLPSDRFSAERTGGSVSTLTIQRTQQEDSAVYLCASSLVRSGGSRDTQYFGPGTRLTVL.